This T cell receptor beta chain originates from a study of cytomegalovirus exposure and HLA in healthy donors. This CDR3 is built from 14 residues. The germline CDR1 and CDR2 sequences are MNHNS and SASEGT. V was pared by 6 bases and J by 5 bases, with 7 bases of the junction left unmatched. The PCR used 60 Vbeta and 13 Jbeta primers. Assay: immunoSEQ multiplex PCR; the TCRdb copy retains only in-frame clones and omits some. The table has over 150,000 clones, about four fifths seen once. The sequenced sample consisted of PBMCs. This chain joins TRBV6-1 and TRBJ2-5; 9 bases are shared with TRBD1. The clonotype was recovered from a boy aged 2-15 years in good health and CMV-seronegative. The CDR3 DNA sequence: TGTGCCAGCAGGGACAGGGGATTAAGGGAGACCCAGTACTTC. Translated: CASRDRGLRETQYF.